What follows is one TCR beta chain and its context. The data were taken from a study of shared clonotypes between healthy human individuals. Repertoires were generated with immunoSEQ multiplex PCR, while TCRdb's copy carries only in-frame clones and drops some. Of about 2.3 million clones listed, approximately 90% are singletons. The CDR3 has 13 amino acids. Per the germline V gene, CDR1 is MNHEY and CDR2 is SVGAGI. V lost 6 bases and J lost 10; bases outside the gene matches: 6. V and J are TRBV6-5 and TRBJ1-6; TRBD1 matches at 7 bases. This receptor was identified in a man younger than 35 in good health. Some clones in this sample may be carry-over from other donors' samples. Sample: naive CD4+ T cells from PBMCs. Subset reported: CD45RA+ positively selected. CDR3 protein: CASRTGPLSPLHF. The CDR3 DNA follows: TGTGCCAGCAGGACAGGGCCGTTATCACCCCTCCACTTT.